The clone carrying this TCR beta chain was seen only once. The CDR3 covers 15 residues. After removal of 6 bases from V and 3 bases from J, the junction contained 4 bases not matched to a gene. Germline CDR1 MDHEN, CDR2 SYDVKM. The sample originates from a study of blood T cell repertoires in COVID-19. Study-wide background: Spain, Italy and the United States supplied samples that represented acute and convalescent COVID-19.

Some clones are missing from TCRdb's copy, which holds only in-frame ones; the method was immunoSEQ multiplex PCR. This table has nearly 60,000 clones, about 83% appearing once. Specimen: peripheral blood. The clonotype was recovered from a middle-aged man with active COVID-19. The rearrangement joins TRBV28 to TRBJ2-1, with 11 bases aligning to TRBD2. CDR3 residues: CASSLAGGFYNEQFF. As DNA, the CDR3 is TGTGCCAGCAGCCTAGCGGGAGGCTTCTACAATGAGCAGTTCTTC.